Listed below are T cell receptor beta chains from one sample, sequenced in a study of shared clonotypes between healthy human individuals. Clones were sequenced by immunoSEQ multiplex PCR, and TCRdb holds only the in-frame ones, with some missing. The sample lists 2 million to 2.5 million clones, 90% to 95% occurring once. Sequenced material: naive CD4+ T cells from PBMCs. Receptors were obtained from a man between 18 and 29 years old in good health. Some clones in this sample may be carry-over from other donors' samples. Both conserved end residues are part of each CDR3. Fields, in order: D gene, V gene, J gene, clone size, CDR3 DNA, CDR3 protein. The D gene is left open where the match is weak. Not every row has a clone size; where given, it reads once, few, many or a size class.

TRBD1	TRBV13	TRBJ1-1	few	TGTGCCAGCAGCTTAGGGGGACAGTCGCGGGGTTTT	CASSLGGQSRGF
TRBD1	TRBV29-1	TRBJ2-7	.	TGCAGCGTTGCCCGGGAGAGGGACAGGAAGCAGTACTTC	CSVARERDRKQYF
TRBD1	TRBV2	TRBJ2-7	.	TGTGCCAGCCAACCCTCGGGACAGCCCAACTACGAGCAGTACTTC	CASQPSGQPNYEQYF
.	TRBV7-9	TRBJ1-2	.	TGTGCCAGCAGCTTAGAGAACTATGGCTACACCTTC	CASSLENYGYTF
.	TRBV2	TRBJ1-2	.	TGTGCCAGCAGTGACACCTATGGCTACACCTTC	CASSDTYGYTF
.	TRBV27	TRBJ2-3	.	TGTGCCAGCAGTTCTTACAGGGGCACAGATACGCAGTATTTT	CASSSYRGTDTQYF
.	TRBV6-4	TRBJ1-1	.	TGTGCCAGCAGGGGACATATGAACACTGAAGCTTTCTTT	CASRGHMNTEAFF
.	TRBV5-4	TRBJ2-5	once	TGTGCCAGCAGCCACCAGGGAGGGGGCGCGGGCGGAGAGACCCAGTACTTC	CASSHQGGGAGGETQYF
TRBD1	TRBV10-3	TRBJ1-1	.	TGTGCCATCAGTGACCACCATATGGCCGCAGGGGGTGAAGCTTTCTTT	CAISDHHMAAGGEAFF
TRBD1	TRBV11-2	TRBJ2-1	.	TGTGCCAGCAGCTTAATCGTGAGGACAGGGGGTTCGAATGAGCAGTTCTTC	CASSLIVRTGGSNEQFF
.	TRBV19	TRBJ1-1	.	TGTGCCAGTAGTATTACCCTTATCAACACTGAAGCTTTCTTT	CASSITLINTEAFF
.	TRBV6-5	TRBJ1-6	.	TGTGCCAGCAGCCCGACACCATATAATTCACCCCTCCACTTT	CASSPTPYNSPLHF
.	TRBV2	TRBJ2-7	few	TGTGCCAGCAGTGCAGAACAGGGTTCCGAGCAGTACTTC	CASSAEQGSEQYF
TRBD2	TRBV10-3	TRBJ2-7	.	TGTGCCATCAGTGATGCTAGCGGGAGAAACTACGAGCAGTACTTC	CAISDASGRNYEQYF
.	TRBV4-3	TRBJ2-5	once	TGCGCCAGCAGCCAACAACAGGGAGTAGGGGAGACCCAGTACTTC	CASSQQQGVGETQYF
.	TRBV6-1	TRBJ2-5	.	TGTGCCAGCAGTGAAATGTTGGGAGAACAAGAGACCCAGTACTTC	CASSEMLGEQETQYF
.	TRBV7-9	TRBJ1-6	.	TGTGCCAGCAGCCCTTCCTATAATTCACCCCTCCACTTT	CASSPSYNSPLHF
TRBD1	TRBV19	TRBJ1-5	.	TGTGCCAGTACCCCCGGGACAGGGGAGGGTCAGCCCCAGCATTTT	CASTPGTGEGQPQHF
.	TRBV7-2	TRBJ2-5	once	TGTGCCAGCAGCTTAAGAGCGGAGGGGCCCACCAACTTC	CASSLRAEGPTNF
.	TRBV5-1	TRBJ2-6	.	TGCGCCAGCAGCGAGTCTTCTGGGGCCAACGTCCTGACTTTC	CASSESSGANVLTF
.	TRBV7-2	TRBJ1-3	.	TGTGCCAGCGAGCCCCGACGCTTCTCTGGAAACACCATATATTTT	CASEPRRFSGNTIYF
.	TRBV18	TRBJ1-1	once	TGTGCCAGCTCACCACAGGGGCAAACTGAAGCTTTCTTT	CASSPQGQTEAFF
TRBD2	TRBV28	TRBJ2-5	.	TGTGCCAGCAGTTTTTCTGCGGGAGGGTTGGCGGAGACCCAGTACTTC	CASSFSAGGLAETQYF
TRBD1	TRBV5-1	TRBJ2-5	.	TGCGCCAGCAGCTTGGGGGGGACAGGGATGGAGACCCAGTACTTC	CASSLGGTGMETQYF
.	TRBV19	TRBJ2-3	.	TGTGCCAGTAGTACCCTGGGGGAACGCAAGCCGGGGGATACGCAGTATTTT	CASSTLGERKPGDTQYF
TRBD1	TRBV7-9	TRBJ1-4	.	TGTGCCAGCAGCTTGTCCAGGGGGGATGAAAAACTGTTTTTT	CASSLSRGDEKLFF
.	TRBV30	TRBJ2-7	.	TGTGCCTGGAGGAGTCCACGGAGAGGCGGGCCGGGTGAGCAGTACTTC	CAWRSPRRGGPGEQYF
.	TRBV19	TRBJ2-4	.	TGTGCCAGTATAAGGCAGGCCAAAAACATTCAGTACTTC	CASIRQAKNIQYF
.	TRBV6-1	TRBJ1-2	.	TGTGCCAGCAGAGAAACGTCCCATGCATATGGCTACACCTTC	CASRETSHAYGYTF
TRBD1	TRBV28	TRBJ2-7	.	TGTGCCAGCCTGGGGACAGGTGCCTACAAGCAGTACTTC	CASLGTGAYKQYF
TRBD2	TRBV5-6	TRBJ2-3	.	TGTGCCAGCAGCTTGATGGGACTAGCGGGAAACACAGATACGCAGTATTTT	CASSLMGLAGNTDTQYF
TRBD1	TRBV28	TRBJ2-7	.	TGTGCCAGCACCTTAGGGACAGCCGATCCCTTGGTTCTGTACTTC	CASTLGTADPLVLYF
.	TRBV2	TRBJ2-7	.	TGTGCCAGCAGTGCTGGGCCTTGGCCCTACGAGCAGTACTTC	CASSAGPWPYEQYF
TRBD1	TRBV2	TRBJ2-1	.	TGTGCCAGCAGGGAAACAGGGGGCGCTTACAATGAGCAGTTCTTC	CASRETGGAYNEQFF
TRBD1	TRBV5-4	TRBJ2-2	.	TGTGCCAGCAGCTTGGGGGGGACAGCCAACACCGGGGAGCTGTTTTTT	CASSLGGTANTGELFF
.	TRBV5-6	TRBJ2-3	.	TGTGCCAGCAGCCCAACTTCAGATACGCAGTATTTT	CASSPTSDTQYF
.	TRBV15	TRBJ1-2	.	TGTGCCACCAGCAGAGATAACAGCCGAGGGGGTGGCTACACCTTC	CATSRDNSRGGGYTF
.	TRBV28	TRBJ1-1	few	TGTGCCAGCAGTCTGGACGGGAACACTGAAGCTTTCTTT	CASSLDGNTEAFF
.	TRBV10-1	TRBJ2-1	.	TGCGCCAGCAGTGATTCTGGGGACCCTATCAATGAGCAGTTCTTC	CASSDSGDPINEQFF
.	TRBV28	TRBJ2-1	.	TGTGCCAGCAGTTCGCCCTCTGGTGGGCCCTACAATGAGCAGTTCTTC	CASSSPSGGPYNEQFF
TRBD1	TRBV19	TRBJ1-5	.	TGTGCCTCCCTATCGGCGACAGGGGTAAGCAATCAGCCCCAGCATTTT	CASLSATGVSNQPQHF
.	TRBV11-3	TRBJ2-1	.	TGTGCCAGCAGCTTAGGGGGGTCTTTAGCCTACAATGAGCAGTTCTTC	CASSLGGSLAYNEQFF
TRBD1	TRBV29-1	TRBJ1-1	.	TGCAGCGGGACACAGGGGCCCTTGAACACTGAAGCTTTCTTT	CSGTQGPLNTEAFF
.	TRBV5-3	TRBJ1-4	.	TGTGCCAGAAGTGTGGAGCCGGTGGGCGAAAAACTGTTTTTT	CARSVEPVGEKLFF